These T cell receptor beta chains were read from a single sample in a study of control samples from healthy donors and cancer patients. Generated by immunoSEQ multiplex PCR, the TCRdb table keeps only in-frame clones and is missing some. The repertoire holds about 100,000 clones, with approximately 86% as singletons. Sequencing input: blood. The origin of the receptors is a young man in good health. The CDR3 runs from the conserved cysteine through the conserved F or W. D genes are given only for firm matches. Clone size is shown for a subset of rows, as once, few, many or a class of expanded clone.

TRBJ2-7 | TRBV12-3/TRBV12-4 | - | - | CASSLAGYEQYF | TGTGCCAGCAGTTTAGCAGGCTACGAGCAGTACTTC
TRBJ2-7 | TRBV6-5 | - | - | CASSYSGRGDEQYF | TGTGCCAGCAGTTACTCCGGCAGGGGCGACGAGCAGTACTTC
TRBJ2-3 | TRBV18 | - | - | CASSPRASPTDTQYF | TGTGCCAGCTCACCACGGGCTAGCCCCACAGATACGCAGTATTTT
TRBJ2-7 | TRBV11-2 | - | - | CASSSRQQYEQYF | TGTGCCAGCAGCTCACGACAGCAATACGAGCAGTACTTC
TRBJ1-1 | TRBV7-2 | - | - | CASSPTGRLNTEAFF | TGTGCCAGCAGCCCGACAGGTCGTTTGAACACTGAAGCTTTCTTT
TRBJ1-1 | TRBV19 | once | - | CASSTPGRDTEAFF | TGTGCCAGTAGTACCCCCGGGCGGGACACTGAAGCTTTCTTT
TRBJ2-7 | TRBV7-2 | - | - | CASSLGLGEAPEQYF | TGTGCCAGCAGCTTAGGACTGGGGGAGGCCCCCGAGCAGTACTTC
TRBJ2-1 | TRBV30 | - | - | CAWSVGREQFF | TGTGCCTGGAGTGTAGGCAGGGAGCAGTTCTTC
TRBJ1-2 | TRBV9 | - | TRBD1 | CASSPQGGPGYTF | TGTGCCAGCAGCCCCCAGGGGGGGCCGGGCTACACCTTC
TRBJ2-2 | TRBV2 | - | - | CASSEEGTGELFF | TGTGCCAGCAGTGAGGAGGGGACCGGGGAGCTGTTTTTT
TRBJ1-1 | TRBV7-3 | - | TRBD1 | CASSPPTGPAFF | TGTGCCAGCAGCCCCCCGACAGGGCCAGCTTTCTTT
TRBJ2-3 | TRBV18 | - | - | CASSPEGGGLGQYF | TGTGCCAGCTCACCCGAGGGTGGGGGCCTTGGGCAGTATTTT
TRBJ1-3 | TRBV18 | - | - | CASSPTGSSGNTIYF | TGTGCCAGCTCACCGACAGGTTCCTCTGGAAACACCATATATTTT
TRBJ1-5 | TRBV7-3 | - | - | CASSEGVSNQPQHF | TGTGCCAGCAGCGAGGGAGTCAGCAATCAGCCCCAGCATTTT
TRBJ2-7 | TRBV2 | - | - | CASSEFQGGSYEQYF | TGTGCCAGCAGTGAATTCCAAGGGGGCTCCTACGAGCAGTACTTC
TRBJ1-4 | TRBV30 | medium-sized | - | CAWSEEGEPEKLFF | TGTGCCTGGAGTGAAGAGGGGGAACCTGAAAAACTGTTTTTT
TRBJ1-5 | TRBV5-8 | - | - | CASSAEGRGQPQHF | TGTGCCAGCAGCGCCGAGGGCCGGGGTCAGCCCCAGCATTTT
TRBJ2-7 | TRBV7-9 | many | - | CASRGGGRHEQYF | TGTGCCAGCAGAGGGGGGGGCCGGCATGAGCAGTACTTC
TRBJ2-3 | TRBV2 | - | TRBD2 | CASRTTSGVTDTQYF | TGTGCCAGCAGGACAACTAGCGGGGTTACAGATACGCAGTATTTT
TRBJ2-6 | TRBV6-5 | - | - | CASSGGLDGANVLTF | TGTGCCAGCAGCGGGGGACTGGATGGGGCCAACGTCCTGACTTTC
TRBJ1-1 | TRBV11-2 | - | - | CASSLGSIEAFF | TGTGCCAGCAGCTTAGGGTCGATCGAAGCTTTCTTT
TRBJ1-5 | TRBV6-4 | - | - | CASNRRNNQPQHF | TGTGCCAGCAACCGACGGAACAATCAGCCCCAGCATTTT
TRBJ2-2 | TRBV5-1 | - | - | CASSYTQGLTKNTGELFF | TGCGCCAGCAGCTATACACAGGGCCTTACTAAGAACACCGGGGAGCTGTTTTTT
TRBJ2-3 | TRBV28 | - | - | CASRRRVGTDTQYF | TGTGCCAGCAGGCGAAGGGTGGGCACAGATACGCAGTATTTT
TRBJ1-1 | TRBV2 | - | - | CASSEKGLGNTEAFF | TGTGCCAGCAGTGAAAAAGGTCTAGGGAACACTGAAGCTTTCTTT
TRBJ1-5 | TRBV6-6 | - | - | CASSANSGQPNQPQHF | TGTGCCAGCAGTGCAAATTCAGGACAGCCCAATCAGCCCCAGCATTTT
TRBJ1-1 | TRBV7-9 | - | - | CASSSREGRTEAFF | TGTGCCAGCAGCTCCCGGGAGGGGCGGACTGAAGCTTTCTTT
TRBJ1-2 | TRBV5-1 | - | - | CASSLVFLDSGYTF | TGCGCCAGCAGCTTAGTATTCCTGGACAGTGGCTACACCTTC
TRBJ1-1 | TRBV3-1/TRBV3-2 | - | - | CASSQDRQMNTEAFF | TGTGCCAGCAGCCAAGATCGACAGATGAACACTGAAGCTTTCTTT
TRBJ2-1 | TRBV11-2 | medium-sized | - | CASSYDSSNEQFF | TGTGCCAGCAGCTACGACAGCTCCAATGAGCAGTTCTTC
TRBJ1-3 | TRBV19 | - | - | CASSTEVSRFGNTIYF | TGTGCCAGTAGTACCGAGGTTTCAAGGTTTGGAAACACCATATATTTT
TRBJ1-6 | TRBV4-2 | - | - | CASSQDQALNNSPLHF | TGTGCCAGCAGCCAAGATCAGGCTTTAAATAATTCACCCCTCCACTTT
TRBJ1-2 | TRBV6-1 | few | - | CASSESMESNYGYTF | TGTGCCAGCAGTGAATCGATGGAGTCTAACTATGGCTACACCTTC
TRBJ1-5 | TRBV1 | - | - | CTSSQDPRTDSNQPQHF | TGCACCAGCAGCCAAGACCCGCGGACAGATAGCAATCAGCCCCAGCATTTT
TRBJ1-2 | TRBV20-1 | - | - | CSASTGTNYGYTF | TGCAGTGCTAGTACAGGGACGAACTATGGCTACACCTTC
TRBJ1-1 | TRBV7-9 | - | - | CASSLDIFNTEAFF | TGTGCCAGCAGCCTAGACATATTCAACACTGAAGCTTTCTTT
TRBJ2-7 | TRBV28 | - | - | CASRVNYEQYF | TGTGCCAGCAGGGTAAACTACGAGCAGTACTTC
TRBJ1-5 | TRBV27 | - | - | CASSSLRERNQPQHF | TGTGCCAGCAGTTCCCTCCGGGAACGCAATCAGCCCCAGCATTTT
TRBJ2-7 | TRBV4-1 | - | - | CASSQVGPTYEQYF | TGCGCCAGCAGCCAAGTGGGTCCTACCTACGAGCAGTACTTC
TRBJ1-1 | TRBV30 | - | - | CAWSRRGFDTEAFF | TGTGCCTGGTCCCGAAGGGGATTCGACACTGAAGCTTTCTTT
TRBJ2-5 | TRBV13 | - | - | CASSSRAGVETQYF | TGTGCCAGCAGCTCTAGGGCAGGGGTAGAGACCCAGTACTTC
TRBJ1-2 | TRBV6-5 | - | - | CASSPGANYGYTF | TGTGCCAGCAGTCCAGGAGCTAACTATGGCTACACCTTC
TRBJ1-1 | TRBV28 | - | - | CASGDQNVAWDTEAFF | TGTGCCAGCGGAGACCAGAACGTGGCTTGGGACACTGAAGCTTTCTTT